A single T cell receptor (beta chain) is shown here with its context. The sample belongs to a study of monozygotic twins with inflammatory bowel disease. There are 15 residues in the CDR3. The V gene's germline CDR1 is DFQATT and CDR2 SNEGSKA (reference sequence). Researchers used template switching to add UMIs featuring a 6-nucleotide sample barcode. From its re-call of the 5' RACE reads, TCRdb lists each CDR3 protein once, without DNA. The sample holds around 200,000 distinct CDR3 sequences. The chain couples TRBV20-1 to TRBJ1-2; the D gene TCRdb calls, TRBD1, cannot be checked with no DNA. Sequencing was carried out using blood. This TCR came from a human donor with ulcerative colitis or Crohn's disease, or a healthy co-twin of an affected twin (not recorded which). This CDR3 reads CSARSEGQNFYGYTF.